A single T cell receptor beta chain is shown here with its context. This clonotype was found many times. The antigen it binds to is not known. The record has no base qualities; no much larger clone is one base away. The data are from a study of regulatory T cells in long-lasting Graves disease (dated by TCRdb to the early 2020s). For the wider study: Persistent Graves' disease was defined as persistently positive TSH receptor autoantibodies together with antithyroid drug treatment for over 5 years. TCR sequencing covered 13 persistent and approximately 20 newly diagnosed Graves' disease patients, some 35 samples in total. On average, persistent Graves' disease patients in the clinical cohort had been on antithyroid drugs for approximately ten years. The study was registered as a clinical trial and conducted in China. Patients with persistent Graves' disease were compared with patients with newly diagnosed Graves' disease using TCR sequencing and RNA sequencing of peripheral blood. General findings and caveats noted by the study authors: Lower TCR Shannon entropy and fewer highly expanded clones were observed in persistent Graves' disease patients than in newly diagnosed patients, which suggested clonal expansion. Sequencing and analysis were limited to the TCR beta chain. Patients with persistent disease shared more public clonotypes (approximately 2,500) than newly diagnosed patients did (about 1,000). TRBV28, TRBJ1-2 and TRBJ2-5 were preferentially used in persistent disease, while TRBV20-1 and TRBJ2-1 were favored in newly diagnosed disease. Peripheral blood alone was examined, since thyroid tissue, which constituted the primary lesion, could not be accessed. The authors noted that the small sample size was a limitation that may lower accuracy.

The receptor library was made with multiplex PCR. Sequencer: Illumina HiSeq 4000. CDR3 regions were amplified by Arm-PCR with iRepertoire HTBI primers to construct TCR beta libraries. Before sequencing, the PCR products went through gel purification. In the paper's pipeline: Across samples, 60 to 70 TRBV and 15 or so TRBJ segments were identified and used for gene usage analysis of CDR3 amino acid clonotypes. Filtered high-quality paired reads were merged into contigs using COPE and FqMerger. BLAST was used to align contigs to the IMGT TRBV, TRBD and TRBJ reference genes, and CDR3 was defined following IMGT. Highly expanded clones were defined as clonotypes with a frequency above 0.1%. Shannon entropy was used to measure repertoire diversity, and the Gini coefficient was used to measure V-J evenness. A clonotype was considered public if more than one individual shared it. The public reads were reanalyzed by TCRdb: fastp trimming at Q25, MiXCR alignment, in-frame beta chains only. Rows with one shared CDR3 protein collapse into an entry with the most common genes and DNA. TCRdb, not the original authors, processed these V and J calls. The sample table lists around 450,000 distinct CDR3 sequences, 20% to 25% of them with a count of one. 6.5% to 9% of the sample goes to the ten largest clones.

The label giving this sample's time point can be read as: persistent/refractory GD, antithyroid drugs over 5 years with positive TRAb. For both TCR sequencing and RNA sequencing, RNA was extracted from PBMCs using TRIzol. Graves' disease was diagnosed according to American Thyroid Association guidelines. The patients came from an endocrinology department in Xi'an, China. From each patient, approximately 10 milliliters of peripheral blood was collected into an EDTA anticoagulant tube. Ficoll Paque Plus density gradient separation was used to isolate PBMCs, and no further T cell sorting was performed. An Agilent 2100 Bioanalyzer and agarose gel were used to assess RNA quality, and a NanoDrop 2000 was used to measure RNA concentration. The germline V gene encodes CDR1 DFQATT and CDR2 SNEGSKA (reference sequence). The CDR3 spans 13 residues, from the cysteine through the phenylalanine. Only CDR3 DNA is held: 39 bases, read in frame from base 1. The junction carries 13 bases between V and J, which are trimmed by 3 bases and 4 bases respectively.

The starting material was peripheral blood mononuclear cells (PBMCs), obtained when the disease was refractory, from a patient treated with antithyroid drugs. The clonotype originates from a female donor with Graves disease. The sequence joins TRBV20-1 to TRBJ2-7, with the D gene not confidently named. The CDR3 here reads CSASDLAAYEQYF. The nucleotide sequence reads TGCAGTGCTAGCGACCTGGCAGCTTACGAGCAGTACTTC.